The clone carrying this T cell receptor (beta chain) was seen only a few times. No antigen is known for it. Unique molecular identifiers were built into the TCRbeta library. TCRdb reanalysed the PCR reads using MiXCR and keeps one entry per CDR3 protein. The sample contains about 580,000 distinct CDR3 sequences, approximately 22% of which appear only once. Germline assignment: CDR1 WSHSY and CDR2 SAAADI. This CDR3 has 16 residues. Trimming took off 3 bases at V and 9 bases at J, with 18 bases between the two ends. These data belong to a study of T-cell reconstitution after alpha-beta-depleted transplantation in children. Study results and caveats: Where alpha-beta T cells came from about two months after transplant was reportedly several hundred expanded graft clones. Recipient T cells and thymic progenitors that survived gave rise to the high TCRbeta diversity observed at day 60 in some patients. Newly generated T cells supplied most T-cell counts and diversity one year post-transplant.

The chain has TRBV10-2 and TRBJ1-6, with a weak D call TRBD1 (5 bases). The TCR originated in a boy under three years old who had a stem cell transplant for acute myeloid leukemia, so the T cells may come from the graft donor. The specimen was PBMCs, mostly from graft donor cells, collected 360 days after TCRalphabeta/CD19-depleted stem cell transplant. The CDR3 nucleotides read TGCGCCAGCAGTGATATCTTGGGGCTCCCGAGTTCACCCCTCCACTTT. As protein: CASSDILGLPSSPLHF.